The subject of this entry is one T cell receptor (beta chain). Many counts were recorded for this clonotype. Which antigen it targets is not known. No base qualities exist here, and no much larger clone lies one base off it. The time point tag for this specimen amounts to: patch test 3, about 24 weeks after DPC sensitization. The intended sense of this specimen's treatment or condition label: therapeutic diphenylcyclopropenone sensitization with weekly scalp DPC. At every patch-test visit, the blood draw took place before the patch test was put on. Patients were eligible if aged 18 to 70, diagnosed with alopecia and judged suitable for DPC therapy, and pregnant patients were excluded. Total RNA was isolated from unfractionated whole blood collected in Tempus Blood RNA tubes. The data originate from a study of human T cells and chemical hapten exposure (dated by TCRdb to about 2021). General notes on the study: For sensitization, 2% DPC in acetone was applied to an approximately 2 cm by approximately 2 cm area of upper inner arm skin. Patch testing was done on the upper back using Finn chambers containing 0.01% DPC, and results were scored after 6 days according to International Contact Dermatitis Research Group standards. In alopecia patients, the study followed how the peripheral blood TCR repertoire changed in vivo over primary and secondary sensitization to diphenylcyclopropenone (DPC), a hapten. For TCR sequencing, blood came from some 31 alopecia patients at anywhere from one to four time points (pre-sensitization, 2, 6 and 24 weeks). Blood was sampled from patients pre-sensitization (week 0) and at 2, 6 and about 24 weeks after DPC sensitization. Throughout the study period of about 23 weeks, patients also received therapeutic DPC doses to the scalp every week. The libraries were sequenced as a pool, and the TCR yield per sample differed mostly because of small variations in library volumes within the pool. Most of the patients in the cohort were female, and the cohort covered alopecia areata with under or over 50% scalp involvement, alopecia totalis and alopecia universalis.

The full study reports these points: Alopecia, a presumed autoimmune disease, was present in all patients, so the immune response of the patients might differ from that of healthy individuals. DPC sensitization did not change the number of TCRs with a frequency above 1 in 1000, and there was no evidence of changes in global repertoire structure. Compared with pre-sensitization or healthy control sets, expanded TCRs formed significantly more large CDR3 similarity clusters, which is consistent with antigen-driven responses. Patch test score correlated positively with the number of PT1 expanded TCRs, reaching significance at thresholds 8, 16 and 32 but not at 4. Repeated subsampling changed both the strength of the expansion versus patch-test correlation and the threshold at which the correlation became significant.

Sequences SGHRS (CDR1) and YFSETQ (CDR2) are obtained from the germline V gene. After removal of 2 bases from V and 1 base from J, the junction retains 1 base not matched to a gene. The cysteine opens and the phenylalanine closes a CDR3 of 14 amino acids. Only CDR3 DNA is held: 42 bases, read in frame from base 1. To prepare the library, RACE was applied. The data were produced on a NextSeq 500. During library preparation, unique molecular identifiers were attached to individual cDNA molecules so that TCRs could be counted in a quantitative, reproducible way. Both TCR alpha and TCR beta chains were sequenced from each blood RNA sample. Under the source paper's analysis protocol: The median number of TCRs per sample was approximately 98,000, ranging from about 23,224 to 750,000. The Decombinator software suite was used to annotate the V, J and CDR3 of the TCR reads. Every sample was subsampled to the same number of TCRs (28,000) for the PS versus PT1 abundance plots. TCRs were defined as expanded if absent before sensitization and observed at least eight times at the 2-week time point. TCRdb reprocessed the public reads (quality trimming at Q25 with fastp, clone calling with MiXCR) and kept in-frame beta chains. Records with the same CDR3 protein are collapsed into one entry carrying the most frequent genes and DNA. TCRdb, rather than the study authors, made the V and J calls. This sample has more than 95,000 distinct CDR3 sequences in its table, and roughly a third of those were observed once. The biggest ten clones account for roughly 3% of the sample.

Sample: whole blood, taken in connection with sensitization to the hapten diphenylcyclopropenone (DPC). This sequence uses TRBV5-1 and TRBJ2-5; 8 bases in the middle match TRBD1. This receptor was obtained from a man between 35 and 55 years old with alopecia areata. Some clones in this sample may be carry-over from other donors' samples. At the DNA level, the sequence is TGCGCCAGCAGCTTAGGGACAGGCCAAGAGACCCAGTACTTC. Translated, this is CASSLGTGQETQYF.